The 26 T cell receptor beta chains presented below share a single source sample, sequenced in a study of blood T cell repertoires in COVID-19. Produced via immunoSEQ multiplex PCR; TCRdb's table is partial and in-frame only. The profile shows about 120,000 clones, approximately 88% of them singletons. What was sequenced was peripheral blood. The receptors here all came from a man aged 50 to 59 with acute or convalescent COVID-19.

The chain combines TRBV6-5 with TRBJ2-2; maybe TRBD2 (6 bases). Deletions cut 6 bases from V and 4 bases from J, with 12 bases between. In germline, CDR1 is MNHEY, CDR2 SVGAGI. The CDR3 extends over 14 amino acids. The CDR3 loop reads CASRMGGSTGELFF. In DNA, the CDR3 is TGTGCCAGCAGAATGGGAGGTTCCACCGGGGAGCTGTTTTTT.

Regarding this clone: Other DNA sequences in the sample encode the same CDR3. The V gene is TRBV5-1, the J gene TRBJ2-3; D is unclear. Germline-derived CDR1 and CDR2 are SGHRS and YFSETQ. There are 13 residues in the CDR3. The V and J ends lost 5 bases and 2 bases respectively, with 9 bases between them. The chain's CDR3 is CASSPQFTDTQYF. The CDR3 DNA reads TGCGCCAGCAGTCCCCAGTTCACAGATACGCAGTATTTT. The full variable domain, rest sourced from reference TRBV5-1 and TRBJ2-3, is KAGVTQTPRYLIKTRGQQVTLSCSPISGHRSVSWYQQTPGQGLQFLFEYFSETQRNKGNFPGRFSGRQFSNSRSEMNVSTLELGDSALYLCASSPQFTDTQYFGPGTRLTVL.

The chain combines TRBV18 with TRBJ2-1; the D gene is possibly TRBD2 (6 bases). Deletions cut 1 base from V and 6 bases from J, with 10 bases between. The germline CDR1 and CDR2 sequences are KGHSH and LQKENI. The CDR3 covers 14 residues. Here the CDR3 reads CASSPLAGPNEQFF. Written as DNA, the CDR3 is TGTGCCAGCTCACCACTGGCGGGGCCCAATGAGCAGTTCTTC.

This clone was seen a single time. The V call is TRBV27, the J call TRBJ2-1; the match to TRBD1 covers 7 bases. Trimming removed 8 bases from V and 1 base from J; junction bases left unmatched: 14. The CDR3 length is 17 residues. The germline CDR1 and CDR2 sequences are MNHEY and SMNVEV (reference sequence). CDR3 region: CASLLRPGTASYNEQFF. In DNA form, the CDR3 reads TGTGCCAGCCTGTTACGACCGGGGACAGCGTCCTACAATGAGCAGTTCTTC.

This rearrangement joins TRBV11-3 to TRBJ2-4; D gene ambiguous. The V end lost 5 bases, the J end lost 0 bases, and 5 bases lay between the germline ends. CDR1 and CDR2 from the germline V gene are SGHNT and YENEEA. There are 13 residues in the CDR3. The CDR3 is CASSPLAKNIQYF. The CDR3 nucleotides are TGTGCCAGCAGCCCCTTAGCCAAAAACATTCAGTACTTC.

This clone has a single count. The rearrangement joins TRBV5-6 to TRBJ2-1; 11 bases map to TRBD2. The V gene's germline CDR1 is SGHDT and CDR2 YYEEEE. Trimming took 0 bases from V and 0 from J; bases not matched to a gene: 5. The CDR3 sequence is 18 residues long. Here the CDR3 DNA reads TGTGCCAGCAGCTTGGGACTAGCGGGACCTCCCTCCTACAATGAGCAGTTCTTC. It specifies CASSLGLAGPPSYNEQFF.

The V gene is TRBV4-1, the J gene TRBJ1-2; D remains unclear. This CDR3 region has 15 residues. Germline CDR1 MGHRA, CDR2 YSYEKL. V shed 1 base and J shed 0 bases, with 9 bases lying between them. In nucleotides, the CDR3 is TGCGCCAGCAGCCAAGTTGCACAGCCTAACTATGGCTACACCTTC. Translation gives CASSQVAQPNYGYTF.

J is TRBJ2-7 and V is TRBV30; the match to TRBD1 covers 8 bases. The CDR3 loop spans 15 amino acids. The trim removed 1 base at V and 3 bases at J, leaving 8 bases unmatched. Looked up from germline, CDR1 is GTSNPN and CDR2 is SVGIG (reference sequence). The CDR3 region is CAWSGTGQAYYEQYF. The CDR3 coding sequence is TGTGCCTGGAGTGGGACGGGACAGGCATACTACGAGCAGTACTTC.

J is TRBJ2-5 and V is TRBV6-2 or TRBV6-3; 9 bases are shared with TRBD1. Germline V gives CDR1 MNHEY, CDR2 SVGEGT. This CDR3 has 16 residues. Germline trimming cut 5 bases from V and 1 base from J; bases unmatched to any gene: 8. The CDR3 here is CASSTGTGHIQETQYF. The CDR3 DNA is TGTGCCAGCAGTACCGGGACAGGGCATATCCAAGAGACCCAGTACTTC.

The rearrangement links TRBV10-2 to TRBJ1-5; D might be TRBD1 (6 bases). The CDR3 has 18 residues. V lost 11 bases to trimming and J lost 1 base, with 27 bases between them. The germline CDR1 and CDR2 sequences are WSHSY and SAAADI. CDR3 DNA: TGCGCCGGTATCGGGACGGGACATATTTTATGCAGCAATCAGCCCCAGCATTTT. Protein: CAGIGTGHILCSNQPQHF.

The genes are TRBV14 and TRBJ1-4; no definite D call. Germline-derived CDR1 and CDR2 are SGHDN and FVKESK. The V end was cut by 1 base, the J end by 3 bases, with 21 bases between. This CDR3 spans 19 amino acids. The CDR3, as DNA: TGTGCCAGCAGCCAAGTTACGATTAGCCAGTATGGGTCTAATGAAAAACTGTTTTTT. Protein: CASSQVTISQYGSNEKLFF. Combining the CDR3 with reference TRBV14 and TRBJ1-4 gives the whole variable domain EAGVTQFPSHSVIEKGQTVTLRCDPISGHDNLYWYRRVMGKEIKFLLHFVKESKQDESGMPNNRFLAERTGGTYSTLKVQPAELEDSGVYFCASSQVTISQYGSNEKLFFGSGTQLSVL.

The J gene is TRBJ2-7, the V gene TRBV11-3, with TRBD2 matching 9 bases. The junction had 6 bases not matched to a gene; V was cut back by 1 base and J by 2 bases. The CDR3 runs 16 residues. Germline V gene lookup returns CDR1 SGHNT and CDR2 YENEEA. The CDR3, as DNA: TGTGCCAGCAGCTTAGTCTTCGGGACTAGCACCTACGAGCAGTACTTC. Translation: CASSLVFGTSTYEQYF. Using reference TRBV11-3 and TRBJ2-7 for the parts outside the CDR3, the full variable domain is EAGVVQSPRYKIIEKKQPVAFWCNPISGHNTLYWYLQNLGQGPELLIRYENEEAVDDSQLPKDRFSAERLKGVDSTLKIQPAELGDSAVYLCASSLVFGTSTYEQYFGPGTRLTVT.

The gene calls are TRBV6-5 and TRBJ2-1; TRBD2 matches at 7 bases. The V gene's germline CDR1 is MNHEY and CDR2 SVGAGI. The CDR3 contains 12 residues. The junction had 6 bases not matched to a gene; V was cut back by 11 bases and J by 5 bases. Here the CDR3 reads CASEGRDNEQFF. The CDR3 DNA follows: TGTGCCTCCGAAGGGAGGGACAATGAGCAGTTCTTC.

The chain couples TRBV6-5 to TRBJ2-2; possibly TRBD2 for D (5 bases). Germline V lookup: CDR1 MNHEY, CDR2 SVGAGI. CDR3 length: 14 residues. Deletions cut 6 bases from V and 5 bases from J, with 13 bases between. CDR3 in amino acids: CASRGELWTGELFF. The CDR3 DNA follows: TGTGCCAGCAGGGGAGAGCTATGGACCGGGGAGCTGTTTTTT.

This sequence joins TRBV14 and TRBJ2-7; D is perhaps TRBD1 (5 bases). The CDR3 contains 13 residues. The V gene's germline CDR1 is SGHDN and CDR2 FVKESK. Trimming left V 1 base short and J 6 bases short, with 10 bases between. In DNA, the CDR3 is TGTGCCAGCAGCCAAGTCCAGGGAAGCGAGCAGTACTTC. Its translation: CASSQVQGSEQYF.

The V and J genes are TRBV24-1 and TRBJ1-4; TRBD1 matches at 7 bases. The CDR3 sequence is 14 residues long. The germline V gene has CDR1 KGHDR and CDR2 SFDVKD. The junction had 5 bases not matched to a gene; V was cut back by 4 bases and J by 7 bases. The CDR3 loop reads CATSDRDSPEKLFF. CDR3 nucleotides: TGTGCCACCAGTGACCGGGACAGCCCTGAAAAACTGTTTTTT.

V gene TRBV12-3 or TRBV12-4 combines with J gene TRBJ2-1, with D hard to call. This CDR3 is 13 amino acids long. Trimming took 3 bases from V and 2 from J, leaving 5 bases between them. As DNA, the CDR3 is TGTGCCAGCAGTTTGGGCCCCTACAATGAGCAGTTCTTC. It codes for CASSLGPYNEQFF.

This clone was seen only a few times. V and J are TRBV23-1 and TRBJ1-6; D is unresolved. TRBV23-1 is reported as an ORF; its role is uncertain. Trimming removed 7 bases from V and 10 bases from J, with 14 bases in between. This CDR3 is 13 amino acids long. This chain's CDR3 is CASKGGSPSPLHF. The CDR3 bases are TGCGCCAGCAAAGGAGGCAGCCCGTCACCCCTCCACTTT.

The chain combines TRBV4-1 with TRBJ1-2; maybe TRBD1 (5 bases). The germline V gene has CDR1 MGHRA and CDR2 YSYEKL. V lost 0 bases and J 3 bases, leaving 11 bases between the germline ends. The CDR3 is 15 amino acids. CDR3 residues: CASSQERGAYYGYTF. The CDR3 DNA follows: TGCGCCAGCAGCCAAGAAAGGGGTGCCTACTATGGCTACACCTTC.

The table lists this clone with a count of one. The chain links TRBV25-1 to TRBJ1-1, with D unclear. V lost 6 bases and J 4 bases, leaving 18 bases between the germline ends. The CDR3 is 15 residues long. Germline-derived CDR1 and CDR2 are MGHDK and SYGVNS. CDR3 coding DNA: TGTGCCAGCAGCTCTAGCTCGATACTCGGCACTGAAGCTTTCTTT. It specifies CASSSSSILGTEAFF.

The chain combines TRBV2 with TRBJ1-2; D remains unclear. Per the germline V gene, CDR1 is SNHLY and CDR2 is FYNNEI. V gave up 6 bases and J gave up 0 bases, with 8 bases separating them. CDR3 size: 13 residues. CDR3 sequence reads: CASRLTANYGYTF. Written as DNA, the CDR3 is TGTGCCAGCAGATTAACAGCTAACTATGGCTACACCTTC.

V gene TRBV29-1 combines with J gene TRBJ2-1; 10 bases agree with TRBD1. The CDR3 totals 12 residues. Germline V gives CDR1 SQVTM, CDR2 ANQGSEA. V lost 4 bases, J lost 8 bases, and 2 bases stayed unmatched. DNA for the CDR3: TGCAGCGTTGGACAGGGGGCTGATGAGCAGTTCTTC. Protein sequence: CSVGQGADEQFF.

This clone showed up just a few times. This sequence joins TRBV7-9 and TRBJ1-1, with 7 bases matching TRBD1. Germline assignment: CDR1 SEHNR and CDR2 FQNEAQ (reference sequence). This CDR3 has 16 amino acids. The J segment lost 1 base and the V segment lost 1 base, leaving 6 bases of the junction unmatched. CDR3 in amino acids: CASSLGQGEGNTEAFF. The CDR3 nucleotides are TGTGCCAGCAGCTTAGGACAGGGAGAAGGGAACACTGAAGCTTTCTTT.

This chain connects TRBV4-2 to TRBJ1-4, with TRBD1 as a possible D gene (5 bases). Trimming stripped 5 bases from V and 3 bases from J, with 16 bases between. The CDR3 loop spans 16 amino acids. Germline CDR1 LGHNA, CDR2 YNFKEQ. This chain's CDR3 is CASSGGGEGANEKLFF. The CDR3 DNA sequence: TGTGCCAGCAGCGGCGGGGGGGAAGGCGCTAATGAAAAACTGTTTTTT.

This chain links TRBV30 with TRBJ1-2; D might be TRBD1 (5 bases). The CDR3 runs to 13 residues. The germline V gene encodes CDR1 GTSNPN and CDR2 SVGIG (reference sequence). V shed 0 bases and J shed 6 bases, with 11 bases lying between them. CDR3 loop: CAWSVLRENGYTF. In nucleotides, the CDR3 is TGTGCCTGGAGTGTACTCAGGGAAAATGGCTACACCTTC.

The chain links TRBV12-5 to TRBJ2-6; a weak D match, TRBD2 (6 bases). The CDR3 consists of 15 residues. Trimming stripped 1 base from V and 4 bases from J, with 8 bases between. The germline CDR1 and CDR2 sequences are LGHNT and FRNRAP. In nucleotides, the CDR3 is TGTGCTAGTGGTTTGGACACTAGCGGGGCCAACGTCCTGACTTTC. It codes for CASGLDTSGANVLTF. Supplemented by reference TRBV12-5 and TRBJ2-6, the full variable domain reads DARVTQTPRHKVTEMGQEVTMRCQPILGHNTVFWYRQTMMQGLELLAYFRNRAPLDDSGMPKDRFSAEMPDATLATLKIQPSEPRDSAVYFCASGLDTSGANVLTFGAGSRLTVL.